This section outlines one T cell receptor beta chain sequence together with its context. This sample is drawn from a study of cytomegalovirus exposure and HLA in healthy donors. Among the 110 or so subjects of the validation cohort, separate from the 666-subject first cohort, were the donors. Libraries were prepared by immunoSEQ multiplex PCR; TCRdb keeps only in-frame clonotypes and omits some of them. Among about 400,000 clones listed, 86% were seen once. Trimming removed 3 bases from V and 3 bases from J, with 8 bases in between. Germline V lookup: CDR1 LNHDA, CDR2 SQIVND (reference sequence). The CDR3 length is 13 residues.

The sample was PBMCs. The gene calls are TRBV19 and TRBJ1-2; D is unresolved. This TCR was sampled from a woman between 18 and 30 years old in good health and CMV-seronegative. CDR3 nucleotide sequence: TGTGCCAGTAGTATCCGCGGGGACTATGGCTACACCTTC. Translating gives CASSIRGDYGYTF.